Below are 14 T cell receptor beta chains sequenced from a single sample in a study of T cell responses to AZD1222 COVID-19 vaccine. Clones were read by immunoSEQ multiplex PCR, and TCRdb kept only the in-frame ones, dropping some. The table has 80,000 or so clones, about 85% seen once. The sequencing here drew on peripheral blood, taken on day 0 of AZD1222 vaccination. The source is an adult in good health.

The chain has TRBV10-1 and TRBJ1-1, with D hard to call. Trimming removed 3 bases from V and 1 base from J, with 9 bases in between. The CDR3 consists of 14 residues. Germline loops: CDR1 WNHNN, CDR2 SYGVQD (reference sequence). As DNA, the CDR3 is TGCGCCAGCAGTGATTCCCATTGGAACACTGAAGCTTTCTTT. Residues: CASSDSHWNTEAFF.

CDR3: CAGCGAGGYEQYF. The CDR3 DNA is TGTGCCGGCTGTGGGGCGGGCGGCTACGAGCAGTACTTC. The chain carries TRBV21-1 and TRBJ2-7. TRBV21-1 is a recognized pseudogene. The CDR3 is made up of 13 amino acids.

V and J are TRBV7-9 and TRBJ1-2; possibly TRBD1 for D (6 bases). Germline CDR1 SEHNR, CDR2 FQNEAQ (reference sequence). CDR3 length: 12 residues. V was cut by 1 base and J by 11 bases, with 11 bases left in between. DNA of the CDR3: TGTGCCAGCAGCTTAGGGGACATCAATTACACCTTC. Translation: CASSLGDINYTF.

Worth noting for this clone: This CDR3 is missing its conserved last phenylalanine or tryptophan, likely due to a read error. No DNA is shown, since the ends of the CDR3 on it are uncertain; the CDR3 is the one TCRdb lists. CDR3 region: CAWSRGHP. The chain has TRBV30 and TRBJ1-2; the listed D gene, TRBD1, was not tested against the DNA. The CDR3 numbers 8 amino acids, ends counted. CDR1 GTSNPN and CDR2 SVGIG come from the germline V gene (reference sequence).

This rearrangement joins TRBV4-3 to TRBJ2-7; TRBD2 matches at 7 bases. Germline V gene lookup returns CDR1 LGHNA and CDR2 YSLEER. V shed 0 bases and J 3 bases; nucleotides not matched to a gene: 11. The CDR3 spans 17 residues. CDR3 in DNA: TGCGCCAGCAGCCAAGATAGAGGGCGCGGACTAGGCTACGAGCAGTACTTC. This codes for CASSQDRGRGLGYEQYF.

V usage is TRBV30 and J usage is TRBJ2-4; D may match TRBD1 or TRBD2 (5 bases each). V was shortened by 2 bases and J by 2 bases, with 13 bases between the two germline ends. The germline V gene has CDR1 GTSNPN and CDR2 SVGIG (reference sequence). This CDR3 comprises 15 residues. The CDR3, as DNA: TGTGCCTGGAGTTGGGGGTGGGAATCCAAAAACATTCAGTACTTC. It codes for CAWSWGWESKNIQYF.

This CDR3 is CASSPQGAAEKLFF. The CDR3 DNA is TGTGCCAGCAGTCCCCAGGGGGCCGCAGAAAAACTGTTTTTT. The V and J genes are TRBV2 and TRBJ1-4; 8 bases are shared with TRBD1. The length of the CDR3 is 14 residues. In germline, CDR1 is SNHLY, CDR2 FYNNEI. After removal of 5 bases from V and 8 bases from J, the junction contained 7 bases not matched to a gene.

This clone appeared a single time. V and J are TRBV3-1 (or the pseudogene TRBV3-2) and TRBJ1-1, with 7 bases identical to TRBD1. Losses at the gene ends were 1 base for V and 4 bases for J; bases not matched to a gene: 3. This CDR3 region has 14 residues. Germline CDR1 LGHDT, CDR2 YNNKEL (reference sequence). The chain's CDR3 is CASSQAPGGTEAFF. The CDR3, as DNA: TGTGCCAGCAGCCAAGCCCCAGGGGGCACTGAAGCTTTCTTT.

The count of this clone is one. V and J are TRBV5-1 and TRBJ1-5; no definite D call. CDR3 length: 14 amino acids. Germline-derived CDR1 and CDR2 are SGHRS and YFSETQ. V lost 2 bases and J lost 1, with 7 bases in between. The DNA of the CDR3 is TGCGCCAGCAGCTTAACCGGCAGCAATCAGCCCCAGCATTTT. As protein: CASSLTGSNQPQHF.

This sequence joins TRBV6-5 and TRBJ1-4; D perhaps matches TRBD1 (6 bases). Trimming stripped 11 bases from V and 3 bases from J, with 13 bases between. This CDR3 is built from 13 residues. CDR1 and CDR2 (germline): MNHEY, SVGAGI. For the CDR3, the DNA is TGTGCCGGGGGCCGGGGAGCTAATGAAAAACTGTTTTTT. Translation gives CAGGRGANEKLFF.

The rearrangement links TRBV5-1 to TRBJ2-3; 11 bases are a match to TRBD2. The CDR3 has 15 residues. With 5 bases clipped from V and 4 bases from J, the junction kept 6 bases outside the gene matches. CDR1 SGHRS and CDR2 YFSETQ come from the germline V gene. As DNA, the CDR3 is TGCGCCAGCAGAAATAGCGGGAGGGGTCCAGATACGCAGTATTTT. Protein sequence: CASRNSGRGPDTQYF.

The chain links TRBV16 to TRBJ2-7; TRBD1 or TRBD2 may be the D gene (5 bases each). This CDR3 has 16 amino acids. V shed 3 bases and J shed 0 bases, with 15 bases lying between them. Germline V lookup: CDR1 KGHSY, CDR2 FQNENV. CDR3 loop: CASSQGDLTGSYEQYF. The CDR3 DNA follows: TGTGCCAGCAGCCAGGGGGACCTCACGGGCTCCTACGAGCAGTACTTC.

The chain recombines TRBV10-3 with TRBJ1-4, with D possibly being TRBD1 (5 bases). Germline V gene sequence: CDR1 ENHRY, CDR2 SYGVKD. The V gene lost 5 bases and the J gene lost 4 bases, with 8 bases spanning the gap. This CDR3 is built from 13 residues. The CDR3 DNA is TGTGCCATCAGTACGACAGTTAATGAAAAACTGTTTTTT. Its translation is CAISTTVNEKLFF.

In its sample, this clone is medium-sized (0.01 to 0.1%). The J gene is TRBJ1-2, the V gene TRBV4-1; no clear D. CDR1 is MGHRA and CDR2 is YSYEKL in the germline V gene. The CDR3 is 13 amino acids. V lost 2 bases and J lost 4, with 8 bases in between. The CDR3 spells CASSQSNSYGYTF. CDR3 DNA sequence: TGCGCCAGCAGCCAAAGTAACAGCTATGGCTACACCTTC.